This is a list of T cell receptor beta chains from one sample in a study of T-cell memory formation after mild COVID-19. One entry per CDR3 protein, called by TCRdb with MiXCR from the 5' RACE reads. The profile covers 530,000 or so distinct CDR3 sequences, with roughly 17% appearing a single time and around 8.1% taken by the ten largest. Sample: PBMCs or a T cell subset sorted from them (not recorded which). The receptors shown here come from an adult woman who had mild COVID-19 (a few samples of this study predate the infection). Cell type and time point are not known. Each CDR3 is given with its conserved first and last residue. The D gene is left open where the match is weak. A row's size may be missing; if present it is once, few, many or a size class.

>TRBD2|TRBV9|TRBJ2-7|few
CASSAGLAGAVGEQYF
TGTGCCAGCAGCGCGGGACTAGCGGGAGCTGTGGGCGAGCAGTACTTC
>.|TRBV5-1|TRBJ2-2|few
CASSQAGPNTGELFF
TGCGCCAGCAGCCAGGCCGGGCCCAACACCGGGGAGCTGTTTTTT
>TRBD2|TRBV5-1|TRBJ2-3|.
CASSLEVPSGSTDTQYF
TGCGCCAGCAGCTTGGAAGTCCCTAGCGGGAGCACAGATACGCAGTATTTT
>.|TRBV29-1|TRBJ2-3|.
CSVDPATDTQYF
TGCAGCGTTGATCCAGCCACAGATACGCAGTATTTT
>.|TRBV7-9|TRBJ2-3|few
CASSLDVLTTSTDTQYF
TGTGCCAGCAGCTTAGATGTTCTCACTACTAGCACAGATACGCAGTATTTT
>.|TRBV6-6|TRBJ2-5|.
CASSARDPQETQYF
TGTGCCAGCAGCGCAAGGGACCCTCAAGAGACCCAGTACTTC
>.|TRBV9|TRBJ2-7|.
CASSVNPRDGAYEQYF
TGTGCCAGCAGCGTAAATCCTCGGGACGGAGCCTACGAGCAGTACTTC
>TRBD2|TRBV4-1|TRBJ2-7|.
CASSPLLAGDYEQYF
TGCGCCAGCAGCCCCTTACTAGCGGGGGACTACGAGCAGTACTTC
>.|TRBV19|TRBJ2-2|.
CASSSQGSNTGELFF
TGTGCCAGTAGTAGCCAGGGGTCGAACACCGGGGAGCTGTTTTTT
>.|TRBV5-1|TRBJ2-5|.
CASSIVSQETQYF
TGCGCCAGCAGCATAGTAAGCCAAGAGACCCAGTACTTC
>.|TRBV29-1|TRBJ1-1|few
CSVNPPTVLNTEAFF
TGCAGCGTGAACCCCCCGACAGTCCTGAACACTGAAGCTTTCTTT
>.|TRBV13|TRBJ2-3|.
CASSDSTAPDTQYF
TGTGCCAGCAGCGACTCGACAGCCCCAGATACGCAGTATTTT
>.|TRBV7-9|TRBJ2-5|.
CASSLGWQGQRETQYF
TGTGCCAGCAGCTTGGGATGGCAGGGGCAGCGAGAGACCCAGTACTTC
>.|TRBV5-1|TRBJ1-2|.
CASSLGPGDWYGYTF
TGCGCCAGCAGCTTGGGCCCAGGGGACTGGTATGGCTACACCTTC
>.|TRBV4-1|TRBJ2-5|.
CASSPRGDTGFPETQYF
TGCGCCAGCAGCCCTCGGGGGGACACCGGTTTTCCAGAGACCCAGTACTTC
>.|TRBV12-3/TRBV12-4|TRBJ1-1|.
CASSQTEEAFF
TGTGCCAGCAGTCAGACGGAAGAAGCTTTCTTT
>.|TRBV5-1|TRBJ2-7|.
CASSPGGLLTHEQYF
TGCGCCAGCAGCCCTGGGGGACTTCTCACCCACGAGCAGTACTTC
>.|TRBV13|TRBJ2-7|.
CASSLGTLGGAYF
TGTGCCAGCAGCTTAGGGACCTTAGGTGGAGCGTACTTC
>.|TRBV15|TRBJ2-3|few
CATSRFSSGADTQYF
TGTGCCACCAGCAGATTCTCGTCGGGGGCAGATACGCAGTATTTT
>.|TRBV4-1|TRBJ2-1|few
CASGERGLAYNEQFF
TGCGCCAGCGGCGAACGGGGGCTCGCCTACAATGAGCAGTTCTTC
>.|TRBV29-1|TRBJ2-5|few
CSVEGGPGETQYF
TGCAGCGTTGAAGGGGGGCCGGGAGAGACCCAGTACTTC
>.|TRBV7-9|TRBJ1-2|few
CASSQTGGYTF
TGTGCCAGCAGCCAAACAGGAGGCTACACCTTC
>TRBD1|TRBV4-3|TRBJ2-3|few
CASSQHGGRDRGDTQYF
TGCGCCAGCAGCCAACACGGGGGCAGGGACAGGGGAGATACGCAGTATTTT
>.|TRBV4-1|TRBJ2-7|many
CASSQEHGKVYEQYF
TGCGCCAGCAGCCAAGAGCACGGGAAGGTCTACGAGCAGTACTTC
>.|TRBV7-2|TRBJ2-4|.
CASSLAGGAKVTKNIQYF
TGTGCCAGCAGCTTAGCGGGGGGAGCAAAGGTGACCAAAAACATTCAGTACTTC
>.|TRBV6-1|TRBJ1-5|.
CASRIPGVGQPQHF
TGTGCCAGCAGGATACCAGGGGTCGGTCAGCCCCAGCATTTT
>TRBD1|TRBV20-1|TRBJ2-3|.
CSARPDRGRWTDTQYF
TGCAGTGCTAGACCCGACAGGGGTAGATGGACAGATACGCAGTATTTT
>.|TRBV5-6|TRBJ1-2|.
CASSLGPSAPNPLF
TGTGCCAGCAGCTTGGGGCCTAGTGCCCCCAATCCCCTTTTT
>.|TRBV12-3/TRBV12-4|TRBJ2-1|few
CASILGYYNEQFF
TGTGCCAGCATCCTAGGGTACTACAATGAGCAGTTCTTC
>.|TRBV15|TRBJ2-7|few
CATSPPGSAMEQYF
TGTGCCACCAGTCCCCCAGGTTCCGCTATGGAGCAGTACTTC
>.|TRBV15|TRBJ1-2|once
CATSREVGPAYGYTF
TGTGCCACCAGCAGAGAGGTGGGACCCGCCTATGGCTACACCTTC
>.|TRBV24-1|TRBJ2-5|many
CATSRGNQETQYF
TGTGCCACATCTAGGGGAAACCAAGAGACCCAGTACTTC
>TRBD1|TRBV9|TRBJ1-1|few
CASSVAGGAEAFF
TGTGCCAGCAGCGTAGCAGGGGGGGCCGAAGCTTTCTTT
>TRBD1|TRBV7-3|TRBJ1-1|.
CASGQGRSTEAFF
TGTGCCAGCGGACAGGGGCGAAGCACTGAAGCTTTCTTT
>.|TRBV28|TRBJ1-6|few
CASGSDSPLHF
TGTGCCAGCGGTTCGGATTCACCCCTCCACTTT
>TRBD1|TRBV7-6|TRBJ2-2|many
CASSQSRLQGAGELFF
TGTGCCAGCAGCCAAAGTCGCCTTCAGGGGGCCGGGGAGCTGTTTTTT
>TRBD1|TRBV12-5|TRBJ1-1|.
CASGLGQGANTEAFF
TGTGCTAGTGGTCTAGGACAGGGGGCGAACACTGAAGCTTTCTTT
>TRBD2|TRBV5-4|TRBJ2-3|few
CASSFGLAGTSATDTQYF
TGTGCCAGCAGCTTCGGACTAGCGGGAACTTCGGCCACAGATACGCAGTATTTT
>TRBD1|TRBV12-3/TRBV12-4|TRBJ2-5|few
CASSLGQPGTQYF
TGTGCCAGCAGCCTGGGACAGCCGGGGACCCAGTACTTC
>.|TRBV29-1|TRBJ1-1|.
CSVNRAMNTEAFF
TGCAGCGTCAACAGGGCTATGAACACTGAAGCTTTCTTT
>.|TRBV5-1|TRBJ2-1|.
CASSLHRGERNEQFF
TGCGCCAGCAGCTTGCACCGCGGGGAGAGGAATGAGCAGTTCTTC
>.|TRBV30|TRBJ2-2|.
CAWAGQNTGELFF
TGTGCCTGGGCGGGACAGAACACCGGGGAGCTGTTTTTT
>.|TRBV24-1|TRBJ2-5|few
CATSVGSGETQYF
TGTGCCACCAGTGTTGGTAGCGGCGAGACCCAGTACTTC
>.|TRBV20-1|TRBJ2-7|.
CSARDPHGAYEQYF
TGCAGTGCTAGAGATCCGCACGGTGCCTACGAGCAGTACTTC
>.|TRBV6-1|TRBJ1-1|few
CASNRPGAFF
TGTGCCAGCAACCGACCTGGAGCTTTCTTT